What follows are 22 T cell receptor beta chains derived from one specimen sequenced in a study of T cells expressing NK-cell markers. TCRdb derives one entry per CDR3 protein from the 5' RACE reads, leaving out DNA. Its listing shows more than 400,000 distinct CDR3 sequences. Sequencing was done on a sample of blood T cells: a sorted CD56 or NKG2C T cell subset, CD4+ or CD8+ T cells, or bulk PBMC T cells (not recorded which). These receptors came from a woman between 18 and 69 years old in good health.

This chain uses TRBV11-2 with TRBJ2-1. The CDR3 has 11 amino acids. Looked up from germline, CDR1 is SGHAT and CDR2 is FQNNGV. The CDR3 loop reads CASSEPAGQFF.

CDR3 residues: CASSLKREGQETQYF. This chain uses TRBV6-2 or TRBV6-3 with TRBJ2-5; TCRdb lists TRBD2, though no DNA is available to test this call. Germline assignment: CDR1 MNHEY and CDR2 SVGEGT. The CDR3 contains 15 residues.

The chain has TRBV12-3 or TRBV12-4 and TRBJ2-7; the TCRdb call, TRBD1, lacks DNA for checking. CDR3 length: 16 amino acids. This CDR3 is CASSFILSRGLGEQYF.

This chain uses TRBV9 with TRBJ2-2. This CDR3 has 14 residues. Germline lookup yields CDR1 SGDLS and CDR2 YYNGEE. CDR3 residues: CASRARQNTGELFF.

The chain combines TRBV7-6 with TRBJ2-7; TCRdb outputs TRBD1, but without DNA this stays unchecked. The CDR3 covers 14 residues. The V gene's germline CDR1 is SGHVS and CDR2 FNYEAQ. CDR3 protein: CASSVTPLSYEQYF.

The CDR3 sequence: CSATRTRTVTDTQYF. The chain has TRBV20-1 and TRBJ2-3; absent DNA, TCRdb's TRBD2 call cannot be checked. Per the germline V gene, CDR1 is DFQATT and CDR2 is SNEGSKA (reference sequence). The CDR3 spans 15 residues.

The chain couples TRBV7-2 to TRBJ2-1; TCRdb gives TRBD2 as the D gene, but with no DNA this cannot be confirmed. The germline gives CDR1 SGHTA, CDR2 FQGNSA. The CDR3 is 16 amino acids. CDR3 loop: CASTPEAGTSRNEQFF.

This chain joins TRBV29-1 and TRBJ2-7; without DNA, the TCRdb call of TRBD2 cannot be checked. The CDR3 has 11 amino acids. CDR1 and CDR2 from the germline V gene are SQVTM and ANQGSEA. CDR3 sequence reads: CSAGLADEQYF.

V and J are TRBV4-3 and TRBJ2-5; there is no DNA to check the TCRdb D call of TRBD2. The CDR3 is 20 residues long. Per the germline V gene, CDR1 is LGHNA and CDR2 is YSLEER. CDR3 residues: CASSPQPPKTSEPVQETQYF.

The chain is built from TRBV12-3 or TRBV12-4 and TRBJ2-1; there is no DNA to check the TCRdb D call of TRBD2. This CDR3 region has 13 residues. CDR3 sequence: CASSPAGWNEQFF.

J is TRBJ2-5 and V is TRBV18; TCRdb's D gene call, TRBD1, goes unchecked for lack of DNA. Germline V CDR1 and CDR2: KGHSH, LQKENI. This CDR3 is built from 15 residues. CDR3 sequence reads: CASSPPGTGQETQYF.

The rearrangement joins TRBV24-1 to TRBJ2-7; TCRdb's D gene call, TRBD2, goes unchecked for lack of DNA. Germline CDR1 is KGHDR and CDR2 is SFDVKD. This CDR3 is built from 13 residues. CDR3 protein: CACGGGGTYEQYF.

CDR3: CASSFRGLNYGYTF. The chain links TRBV7-9 to TRBJ1-2; TCRdb's assignment of TRBD1 cannot be checked, as there is no DNA. CDR1 SEHNR and CDR2 FQNEAQ come from the germline V gene (reference sequence). The CDR3 has 14 amino acids.

This CDR3 is CASSPTSRGDYEQYF. The gene calls are TRBV5-1 and TRBJ2-7; TCRdb proposes TRBD2, but this gene call is untestable without DNA. There are 15 residues in the CDR3. Germline V gene data show CDR1 as SGHRS and CDR2 as YFSETQ.

The CDR3 loop is CASSLDWVGRENTGELFF. The chain combines TRBV11-2 with TRBJ2-2; TCRdb's D call of TRBD2 is untestable without DNA. Germline V gives CDR1 SGHAT, CDR2 FQNNGV. The CDR3 loop spans 18 amino acids.

The chain carries TRBV20-1 and TRBJ2-2; TCRdb's D gene call, TRBD1, goes unchecked for lack of DNA. The CDR3 sequence is 14 residues long. Germline loops: CDR1 DFQATT, CDR2 SNEGSKA (reference sequence). CDR3 sequence reads: CSAWDSPNTGELFF.

The V call is TRBV30, the J call TRBJ2-1. Germline CDR1 GTSNPN, CDR2 SVGIG (reference sequence). The CDR3 consists of 14 residues. CDR3 protein: CAWSVIGEYNEQFF.

The chain combines TRBV6-1 with TRBJ2-7; TCRdb selects TRBD1, and the lack of DNA leaves this call unchecked. The germline CDR1 and CDR2 sequences are MNHNS and SASEGT. This CDR3 spans 16 amino acids. This chain's CDR3 is CASTSRGRLSSYEQYF.

The chain carries TRBV7-9 and TRBJ1-2. Germline CDR1 reads SEHNR; CDR2 reads FQNEAQ (reference sequence). CDR3 length equals 11 residues. CDR3 residues: CASSQKGGYTF.

According to its frequency, this clonotype is medium-sized. The V call is TRBV12-3 or TRBV12-4, the J call TRBJ1-1. The CDR3 contains 14 residues. CDR3: CASSLGGGGTEAFF.

This sequence joins TRBV27 and TRBJ2-7; without DNA, the TCRdb call of TRBD1 cannot be checked. Germline values: CDR1 MNHEY, CDR2 SMNVEV (reference sequence). The CDR3 contains 12 residues. The CDR3 is CASGRQDYEQYF.

V and J are TRBV9 and TRBJ2-2; TCRdb returns TRBD2, unconfirmable since there is no DNA. The CDR3 runs to 15 residues. Germline V gene lookup returns CDR1 SGDLS and CDR2 YYNGEE. CDR3 in amino acids: CASSVAPLVTGELFF.